Listed here are 10 T cell receptor beta chains from one sample, sequenced in a study of blood T cell repertoires in COVID-19 (dated by TCRdb to about 2020). Library prep was done by the immunoSEQ multiplex PCR assay. TCRdb took over this immuneACCESS table, retaining in-frame rearrangements with V and J assigned. Such tables are incomplete; in checked studies, under half of the missing clones stem from an unresolved V gene, and the remainder is unexplained. The sample contains some 150,000 clones, around four fifths of them found a single time. Of the sample, about 3.1% falls within the top ten clones. Material: peripheral blood. Receptors originate from a woman in her forties with active or convalescent COVID-19.

The CDR3 sequence is CASSYLAVGVGYEQYF. CDR3 DNA: TGTGCCAGCAGTTACTTGGCTGTCGGGGTGGGCTACGAGCAGTACTTC. The V and J genes are TRBV6-2 or TRBV6-3 and TRBJ2-7; TRBD2 might be the D (5 bases). Germline V CDR1 and CDR2: MNHEY, SVGEGT. V was cut by 1 base and J by 3 bases, with 16 bases left in between. CDR3 length equals 16 residues.

The J gene is TRBJ2-1, the V gene TRBV5-1, with a weak D call TRBD1 (6 bases). The CDR3 sequence is 15 residues long. Germline CDR1 and CDR2: SGHRS and YFSETQ. The germline V and J ends were trimmed by 4 bases and 1 base, with 12 bases remaining between them. The CDR3 DNA reads TGCGCCAGCAGCCCGGGACACGTGTCCTACAATGAGCAGTTCTTC. This encodes CASSPGHVSYNEQFF.

The chain uses TRBV6-1 and TRBJ1-4; 7 nucleotides align to TRBD1. Germline V CDR1 and CDR2: MNHNS, SASEGT. Losses at the gene ends were 1 base for V and 7 bases for J; bases not matched to a gene: 6. The CDR3 runs 15 residues. This CDR3 is CASSEDDRVFEKLFF. DNA for the CDR3: TGTGCCAGCAGTGAAGACGACAGGGTGTTTGAAAAACTGTTTTTT.

The genes are TRBV28 and TRBJ1-2; TRBD1 aligns across 9 bases. Trimming removed 6 bases from V and 5 bases from J; junction bases left unmatched: 7. The CDR3 contains 14 residues. Germline lookup yields CDR1 MDHEN and CDR2 SYDVKM. CDR3 in amino acids: CASSQGQGRYGYTF. The CDR3 DNA reads TGTGCCAGCAGCCAAGGACAGGGGAGATATGGCTACACCTTC.

The rearrangement links TRBV15 to TRBJ2-7; TRBD1 might be the D (5 bases). The V gene's germline CDR1 is LNHNV and CDR2 YYDKDF (reference sequence). The CDR3 sequence is 17 residues long. V was shortened by 0 bases and J by 2 bases, with 17 bases between the two germline ends. The CDR3 here is CATSRELGPGMAYEQYF. The CDR3 nucleotides read TGTGCCACCAGCAGAGAATTGGGGCCAGGTATGGCCTACGAGCAGTACTTC. Complete variable domain (other parts from reference TRBV15 and TRBJ2-7): DAMVIQNPRYQVTQFGKPVTLSCSQTLNHNVMYWYQQKSSQAPKLLFHYYDKDFNNEADTPDNFQSRRPNTSFCFLDIRSPGLGDTAMYLCATSRELGPGMAYEQYFGPGTRLTVT.

This clone was detected a few times. This same CDR3 is encoded by further DNA sequences in the sample. The J gene is TRBJ2-3, the V gene TRBV5-1; D possibly corresponds to TRBD2 (6 bases). Between the trimmed V and J ends, which lost 0 bases and 1 base, there was a span of 12 bases. Germline V gene sequence: CDR1 SGHRS, CDR2 YFSETQ. CDR3 length: 16 amino acids. CDR3 protein: CASSLGGTHGTDTQYF. The CDR3 DNA is TGCGCCAGCAGCTTGGGTGGGACTCACGGCACAGATACGCAGTATTTT.

V is TRBV9 and J is TRBJ2-5; 8 bases are shared with TRBD2. Per germline, CDR1 SGDLS and CDR2 YYNGEE. V shed 6 bases and J 3 bases; nucleotides not matched to a gene: 10. This CDR3 is 15 amino acids long. CDR3 sequence: CASTPSGGMEETQYF. The CDR3 nucleotides are TGTGCCAGCACCCCCTCGGGAGGGATGGAAGAGACCCAGTACTTC.

This clone was counted only a few times. This specimen includes other DNA sequences encoding the same CDR3. The chain joins TRBV19 to TRBJ1-5; D unclear. This CDR3 has 14 amino acids. The V end lost 3 bases, the J end lost 1 base, and 7 bases lay between the germline ends. Germline CDR1 LNHDA, CDR2 SQIVND (reference sequence). This CDR3 reads CASSITGSNQPQHF. DNA of the CDR3: TGTGCCAGTAGTATTACGGGGAGCAATCAGCCCCAGCATTTT.

This chain uses TRBV27 with TRBJ1-2, with 9 bases aligning to TRBD1. Per the germline V gene, CDR1 is MNHEY and CDR2 is SMNVEV (reference sequence). CDR3 length equals 13 residues. The trim removed 5 bases at V and 5 bases at J, leaving 3 bases unmatched. DNA of the CDR3: TGTGCCAGCAGTGACGGACAGGGGTATGGCTACACCTTC. Its protein is CASSDGQGYGYTF.

This chain joins TRBV6-6 and TRBJ1-2; 7 bases line up with TRBD1. The J segment lost 0 bases and the V segment lost 6 bases, leaving 16 bases of the junction unmatched. Per the germline V gene, CDR1 is MNHNY and CDR2 is SVGAGI (reference sequence). The length of the CDR3 is 18 residues. The CDR3, as DNA: TGTGCCAGCAGCCGAGCCTGGGACAGTCCCACACCTAACTATGGCTACACCTTC. Its protein product is CASSRAWDSPTPNYGYTF.